Listed below are T cell receptor beta chains from one sample, sequenced in a study of molecular identifiers for immune sequencing clone quantification. Via MiXCR, TCRdb re-called the PCR reads, giving one row per CDR3 protein. The profile covers 37,000 or so distinct CDR3 sequences, with less than 20% appearing a single time and roughly 7.1% taken by the ten largest. Sequencing was performed on naive CD8+ T cells from blood, with Jurkat cell RNA spiked in. These receptors were collected from a human donor in good health. Some libraries in this study had Jurkat cell RNA spiked in. Both conserved end residues are part of each CDR3. The D gene is left open where the match is weak. Expanded clones are given a class, and other clones once, few, many or no size at all.

D: TRBD1
V: TRBV6-5
J: TRBJ2-7
size: many
DNA: TGTGCCAGCAGTTACTCGGGACAGGGTATCGAGCAGTACTTC
CDR3: CASSYSGQGIEQYF

D: TRBD1
V: TRBV7-8
J: TRBJ2-2
size: NA
DNA: TGTGCCAGCAGTTCGGGACAGGGGGTTAGCACCGGGGAGCTGTTTTTT
CDR3: CASSSGQGVSTGELFF

D: TRBD2
V: TRBV9
J: TRBJ2-1
size: many
DNA: TGTGCCAGCAGCACCCGACTAGCAGACGACTACAATGAGCAGTTCTTC
CDR3: CASSTRLADDYNEQFF

D: NA
V: TRBV27
J: TRBJ1-2
size: many
DNA: TGTGCCAGCAGTTTATCCCCGACGGGATACTATGGCTACACCTTC
CDR3: CASSLSPTGYYGYTF

D: NA
V: TRBV24-1
J: TRBJ1-1
size: NA
DNA: TGTGCCACCAGTGATTCGGACGGGAACACTGAAGCTTTCTTT
CDR3: CATSDSDGNTEAFF

D: NA
V: TRBV7-1
J: TRBJ1-6
size: few
DNA: TGTGCCAGCAGCTCGGACAGAAATTCACCCCTCCACTTT
CDR3: CASSSDRNSPLHF

D: NA
V: TRBV9
J: TRBJ2-2
size: many
DNA: TGTGCCAGCAGCGTAGTTCCCGGAGCGAACACCGGGGAGCTGTTTTTT
CDR3: CASSVVPGANTGELFF

D: NA
V: TRBV28
J: TRBJ1-2
size: many
DNA: TGTGCTAACTCACCCCGGGGGCGATATGGCTACACCTTC
CDR3: CANSPRGRYGYTF

D: NA
V: TRBV19
J: TRBJ2-7
size: many
DNA: TGTGCCAGTAGTTCCGCGGGGAGCCCCTCCTACGAGCAGTACTTC
CDR3: CASSSAGSPSYEQYF

D: TRBD2
V: TRBV7-9
J: TRBJ2-1
size: many
DNA: TGTGCCAGCAGCACGACTAGCGCGAATGAGCAGTTCTTC
CDR3: CASSTTSANEQFF

D: NA
V: TRBV12-3/TRBV12-4
J: TRBJ1-6
size: many
DNA: TGTGCCAGCAGTCCCAGCGACAGGACCGGTACCCTCCACTTT
CDR3: CASSPSDRTGTLHF

D: NA
V: TRBV9
J: TRBJ1-1
size: many
DNA: TGTGCCAGCAGCCCTTCAGCAGCAGCGGGAGCTTTCTTT
CDR3: CASSPSAAAGAFF

D: TRBD1
V: TRBV4-3
J: TRBJ2-7
size: few
DNA: TGCGCCAGCAGCCAAGATCGATTTACAGGGGGCTTCGAGCAGTACTTC
CDR3: CASSQDRFTGGFEQYF

D: TRBD1
V: TRBV28
J: TRBJ1-5
size: NA
DNA: TGTGCCAGCCGACGACAGGGAGGCAATCAGCCCCAGCATTTT
CDR3: CASRRQGGNQPQHF

D: NA
V: TRBV6-4
J: TRBJ2-3
size: many
DNA: TGTGCCAGCAGTGACTTGCCGGGGCCCCGGGGGACGCAGTATTTT
CDR3: CASSDLPGPRGTQYF

D: TRBD1
V: TRBV29-1
J: TRBJ1-2
size: many
DNA: TGCAGCGTTGAGGAGCAGGGGGCCCCCACCTTC
CDR3: CSVEEQGAPTF

D: TRBD1
V: TRBV9
J: TRBJ1-2
size: NA
DNA: TGTGCTAGCAGCGCCGACAGGGTTGGCTACACCTTC
CDR3: CASSADRVGYTF

D: NA
V: TRBV4-3
J: TRBJ1-6
size: many
DNA: TGCGCCAGCAGCCAAGACCCCGGCGCCGGATCACCCCTCCACTTT
CDR3: CASSQDPGAGSPLHF

D: NA
V: TRBV7-2
J: TRBJ2-7
size: many
DNA: TGTGCCAGCAGCCTGCCGTTGGCCCCCTACGAGCAGTACTTC
CDR3: CASSLPLAPYEQYF

D: NA
V: TRBV6-2/TRBV6-3
J: TRBJ2-7
size: many
DNA: TGTGCCAGCAGTTCCTCTCGACTAGCCAGGGGCTACGAGCAGTACTTC
CDR3: CASSSSRLARGYEQYF

D: NA
V: TRBV3-1
J: TRBJ2-1
size: many
DNA: TGTGCCAGCAGCCCGTGGACAGACAATGAGCAGTTCTTC
CDR3: CASSPWTDNEQFF

D: TRBD2
V: TRBV4-1
J: TRBJ2-7
size: many
DNA: TGCGCCAGCAGTCCCCTAGCGGAATCGGCCTACGAGCAGTACTTC
CDR3: CASSPLAESAYEQYF

D: TRBD2
V: TRBV3-1
J: TRBJ2-3
size: few
DNA: TGTGCCAGCAGCCCGCGACTAGCGGGAGGCTCAGATGGAGATACGCAGTATTTT
CDR3: CASSPRLAGGSDGDTQYF

D: NA
V: TRBV6-6
J: TRBJ2-5
size: many
DNA: TGTGCCAGCAGTTACGCCCCGGGACTAGAGACCCAGTACTTC
CDR3: CASSYAPGLETQYF